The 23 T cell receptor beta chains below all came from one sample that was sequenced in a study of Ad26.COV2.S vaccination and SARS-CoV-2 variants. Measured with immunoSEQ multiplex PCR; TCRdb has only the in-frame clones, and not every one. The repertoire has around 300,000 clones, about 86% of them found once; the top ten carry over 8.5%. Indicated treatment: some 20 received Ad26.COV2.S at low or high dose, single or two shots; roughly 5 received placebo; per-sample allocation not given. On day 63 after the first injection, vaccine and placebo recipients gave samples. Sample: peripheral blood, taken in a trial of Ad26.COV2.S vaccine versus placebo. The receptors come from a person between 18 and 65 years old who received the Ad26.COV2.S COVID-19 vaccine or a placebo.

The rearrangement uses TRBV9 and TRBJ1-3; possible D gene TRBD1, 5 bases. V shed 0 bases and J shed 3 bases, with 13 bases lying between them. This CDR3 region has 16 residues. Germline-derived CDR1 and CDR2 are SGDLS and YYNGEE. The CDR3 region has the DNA TGTGCCAGCAGCGTAGGTATGACAGAAAGTGGAAACACCATATATTTT. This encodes CASSVGMTESGNTIYF.

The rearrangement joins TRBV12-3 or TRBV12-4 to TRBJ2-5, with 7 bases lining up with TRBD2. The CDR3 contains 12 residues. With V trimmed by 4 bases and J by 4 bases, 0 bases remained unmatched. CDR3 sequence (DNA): TGTGCCAGCAGTTGGGGGGGAGAGACCCAGTACTTC. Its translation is CASSWGGETQYF.

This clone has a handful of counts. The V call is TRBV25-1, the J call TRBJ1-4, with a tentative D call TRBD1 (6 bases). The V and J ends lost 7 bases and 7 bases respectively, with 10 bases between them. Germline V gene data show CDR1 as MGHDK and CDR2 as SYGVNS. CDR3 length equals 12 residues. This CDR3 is CASKQGTEKLFF. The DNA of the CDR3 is TGTGCCAGCAAACAGGGCACTGAAAAACTGTTTTTT.

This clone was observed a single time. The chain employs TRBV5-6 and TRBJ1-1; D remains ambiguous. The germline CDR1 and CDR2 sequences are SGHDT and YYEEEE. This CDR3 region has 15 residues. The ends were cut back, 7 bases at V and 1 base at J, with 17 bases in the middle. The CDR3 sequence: CASHPLNRQNTEAFF. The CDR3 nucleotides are TGTGCCAGCCATCCCTTGAACAGACAGAACACTGAAGCTTTCTTT.

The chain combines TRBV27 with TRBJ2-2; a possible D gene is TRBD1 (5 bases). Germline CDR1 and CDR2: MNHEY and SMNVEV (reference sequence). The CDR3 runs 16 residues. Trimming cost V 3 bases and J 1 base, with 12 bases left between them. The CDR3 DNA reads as TGTGCCAGCAGTTTTCTCGTCAGGGTGAACACCGGGGAGCTGTTTTTT. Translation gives CASSFLVRVNTGELFF.

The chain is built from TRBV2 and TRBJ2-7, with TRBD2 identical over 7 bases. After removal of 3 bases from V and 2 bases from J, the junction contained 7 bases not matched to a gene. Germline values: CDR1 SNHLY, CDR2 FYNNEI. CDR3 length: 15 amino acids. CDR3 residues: CASSEASGKTYEQYF. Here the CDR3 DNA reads TGTGCCAGCAGTGAGGCTAGCGGTAAAACCTACGAGCAGTACTTC.

The DNA for the CDR3 is TGTGCCAGCAGTTTAGGTCTGGGGGTTCCCTACAATGAGCAGTTCTTC. Its protein is CASSLGLGVPYNEQFF. The chain has TRBV27 and TRBJ2-1, with D perhaps given as TRBD1 or TRBD2 (5 bases each). The CDR3 has 16 amino acids. The germline V gene has CDR1 MNHEY and CDR2 SMNVEV (reference sequence). V was cut by 2 bases and J by 2 bases, with 13 bases left in between.

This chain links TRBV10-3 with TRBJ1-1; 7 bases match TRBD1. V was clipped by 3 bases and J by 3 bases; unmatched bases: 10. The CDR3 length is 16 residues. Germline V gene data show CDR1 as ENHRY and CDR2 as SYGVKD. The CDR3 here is CAISDRWDRAYTEAFF. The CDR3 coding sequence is TGTGCCATCAGTGACCGATGGGACAGAGCGTACACTGAAGCTTTCTTT.

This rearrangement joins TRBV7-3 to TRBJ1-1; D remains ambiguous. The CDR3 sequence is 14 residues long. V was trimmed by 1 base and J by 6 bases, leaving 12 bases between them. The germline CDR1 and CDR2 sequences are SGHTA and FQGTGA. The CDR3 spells CASSLMEGSAEAFF. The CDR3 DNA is TGTGCCAGCAGCTTAATGGAGGGAAGTGCTGAAGCTTTCTTT.

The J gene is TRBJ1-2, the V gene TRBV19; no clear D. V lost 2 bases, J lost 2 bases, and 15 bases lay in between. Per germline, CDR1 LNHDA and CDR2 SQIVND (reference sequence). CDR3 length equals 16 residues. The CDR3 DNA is TGTGCCAGTAGTATAAGGCCCCAAGGAGGGAACTATGGCTACACCTTC. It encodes CASSIRPQGGNYGYTF.

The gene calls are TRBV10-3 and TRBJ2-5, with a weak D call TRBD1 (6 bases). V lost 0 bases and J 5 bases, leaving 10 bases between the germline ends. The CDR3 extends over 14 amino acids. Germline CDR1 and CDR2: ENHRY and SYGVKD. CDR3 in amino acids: CAISESGRGETQYF. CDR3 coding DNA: TGTGCCATCAGTGAGTCGGGCAGGGGCGAGACCCAGTACTTC.

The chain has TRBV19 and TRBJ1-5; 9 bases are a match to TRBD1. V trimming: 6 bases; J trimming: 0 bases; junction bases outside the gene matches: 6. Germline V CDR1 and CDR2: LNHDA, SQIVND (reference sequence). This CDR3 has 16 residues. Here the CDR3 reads CASRGQGSFSNQPQHF. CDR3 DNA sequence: TGTGCCAGTAGAGGACAGGGGAGTTTTAGCAATCAGCCCCAGCATTTT.

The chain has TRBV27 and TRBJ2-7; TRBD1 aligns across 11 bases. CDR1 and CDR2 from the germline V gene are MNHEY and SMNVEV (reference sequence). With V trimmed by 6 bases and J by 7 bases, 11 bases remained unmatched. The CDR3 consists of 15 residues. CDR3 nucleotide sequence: TGTGCCAGCAGCCTCGGGACAGGGGGGTTGAGGGAGCAGTACTTC. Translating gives CASSLGTGGLREQYF.

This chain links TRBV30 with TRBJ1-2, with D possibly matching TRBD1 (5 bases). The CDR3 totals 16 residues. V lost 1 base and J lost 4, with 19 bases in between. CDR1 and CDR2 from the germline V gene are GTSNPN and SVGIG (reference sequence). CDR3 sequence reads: CAWSGRDLHVGYGYTF. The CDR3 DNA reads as TGTGCCTGGAGTGGACGGGACCTCCACGTCGGCTATGGCTACACCTTC. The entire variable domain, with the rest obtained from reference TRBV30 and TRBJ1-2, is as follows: SQTIHQWPATLVQPVGSPLSLECTVEGTSNPNLYWYRQAAGRGLQLLFYSVGIGQISSEVPQNLSASRPQDRQFILSSKKLLLSDSGFYLCAWSGRDLHVGYGYTFGSGTRLTVV.

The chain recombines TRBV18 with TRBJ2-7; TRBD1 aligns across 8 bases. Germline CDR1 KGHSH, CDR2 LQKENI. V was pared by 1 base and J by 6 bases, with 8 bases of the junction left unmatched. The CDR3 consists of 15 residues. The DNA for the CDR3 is TGTGCCAGCTCACCACGACAGGGGAGTTTCAGCGAGCAGTACTTC. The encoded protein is CASSPRQGSFSEQYF.

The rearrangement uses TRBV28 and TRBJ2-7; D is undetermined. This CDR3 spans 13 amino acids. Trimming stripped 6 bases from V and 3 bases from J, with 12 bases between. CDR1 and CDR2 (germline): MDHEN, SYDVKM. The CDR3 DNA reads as TGTGCCAGCAGGGGCCGTGGTAGCTACGAGCAGTACTTC. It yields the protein CASRGRGSYEQYF. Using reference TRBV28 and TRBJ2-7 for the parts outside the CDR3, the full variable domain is DVKVTQSSRYLVKRTGEKVFLECVQDMDHENMFWYRQDPGLGLRLIYFSYDVKMKEKGDIPEGYSVSREKKERFSLILESASTNQTSMYLCASRGRGSYEQYFGPGTRLTVT.

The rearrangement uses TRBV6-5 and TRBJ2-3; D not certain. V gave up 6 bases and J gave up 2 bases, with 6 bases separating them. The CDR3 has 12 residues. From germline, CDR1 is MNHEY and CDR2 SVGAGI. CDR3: CASRSLTDTQYF. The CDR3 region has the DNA TGTGCCAGCAGGTCACTCACAGATACGCAGTATTTT.

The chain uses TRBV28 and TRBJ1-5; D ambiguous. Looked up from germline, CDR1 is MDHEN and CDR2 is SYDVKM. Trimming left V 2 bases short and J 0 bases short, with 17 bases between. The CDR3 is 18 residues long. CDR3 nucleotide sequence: TGTGCCAGCAGTTTACTTACAAAAGGGCGTAATAGCAATCAGCCCCAGCATTTT. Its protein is CASSLLTKGRNSNQPQHF.

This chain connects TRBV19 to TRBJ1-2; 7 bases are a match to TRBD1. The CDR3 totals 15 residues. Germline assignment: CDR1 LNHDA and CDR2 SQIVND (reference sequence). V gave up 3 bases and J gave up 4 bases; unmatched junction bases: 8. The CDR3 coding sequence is TGTGCCAGTAGTATTCGCACAGGGGACGGCTATGGCTACACCTTC. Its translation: CASSIRTGDGYGYTF.

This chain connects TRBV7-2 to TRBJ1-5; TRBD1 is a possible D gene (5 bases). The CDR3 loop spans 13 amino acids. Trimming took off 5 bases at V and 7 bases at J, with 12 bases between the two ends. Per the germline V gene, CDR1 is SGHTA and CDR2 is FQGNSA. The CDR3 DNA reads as TGTGCCAGCAGCCCCCCGGGGGTCCAGCCCCAGCATTTT. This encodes CASSPPGVQPQHF.

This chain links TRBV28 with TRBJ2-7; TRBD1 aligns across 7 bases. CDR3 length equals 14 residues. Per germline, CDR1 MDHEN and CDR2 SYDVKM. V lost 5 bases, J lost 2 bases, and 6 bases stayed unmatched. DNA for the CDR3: TGTGCCAGCAGTGACAGGGTATCCCCCTACGAGCAGTACTTC. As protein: CASSDRVSPYEQYF. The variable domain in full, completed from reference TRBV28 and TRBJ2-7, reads DVKVTQSSRYLVKRTGEKVFLECVQDMDHENMFWYRQDPGLGLRLIYFSYDVKMKEKGDIPEGYSVSREKKERFSLILESASTNQTSMYLCASSDRVSPYEQYFGPGTRLTVT.

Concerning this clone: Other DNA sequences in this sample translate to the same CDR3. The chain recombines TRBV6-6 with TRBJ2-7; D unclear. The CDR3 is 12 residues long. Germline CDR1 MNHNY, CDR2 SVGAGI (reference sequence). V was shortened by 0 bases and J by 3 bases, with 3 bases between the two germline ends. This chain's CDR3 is CASSYSSYEQYF. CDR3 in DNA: TGTGCCAGCAGTTACTCAAGCTACGAGCAGTACTTC.

In DNA, the CDR3 is TGTGCCAGTACCGCTCCAGGGGCTGGCTATGGCTACACCTTC. It translates to CASTAPGAGYGYTF. This chain uses TRBV28 with TRBJ1-2; D possibly corresponds to TRBD1 (6 bases). Germline V gene sequence: CDR1 MDHEN, CDR2 SYDVKM. Trimming removed 9 bases at V and 4 bases at J, with 18 bases between. This CDR3 is built from 14 residues.